This T cell receptor beta chain was sequenced for a study of beta chain features in type 1 diabetes. Study-wide points: Patients and controls would be equally affected if PCR favored shorter templates. All four CD4+ subsets from Type 1 diabetes patients carried moderately but significantly shorter TCRB CDR3s.

Sequencing targeted expressed TCRB transcripts, as all isolated RNA had been reverse transcribed. Method: immunoSEQ multiplex PCR; TCRdb's copy keeps in-frame clones and lacks some. This sample carries almost 350,000 clones, around 7.6% of them seen once, and the ten largest clones take roughly 0.44%. A single heparinised draw of approximately 100 mL on average was taken per donor. This clone was seen many times. As yet, its antigen is unknown. The V gene lost 6 bases and the J gene lost 5 bases, with 16 bases spanning the gap. This CDR3 contains 15 residues. Germline CDR1 reads KGHSH; CDR2 reads LQKENI.

The gene calls are TRBV18 and TRBJ2-2; TRBD1 or TRBD2 may be the D gene (5 bases each). This TCR was sampled from a woman aged 18-29 years in good health. Sequencing was performed on central memory CD4+ T cells from blood. DNA for the CDR3: TGTGCCAGCTCGCCGGGACCTGGGCTAACCGGGGAGCTGTTTTTT. Translation: CASSPGPGLTGELFF. The entire variable domain, with the rest obtained from reference TRBV18 and TRBJ2-2, is as follows: NAGVMQNPRHLVRRRGQEARLRCSPMKGHSHVYWYRQLPEEGLKFMVYLQKENIIDESGMPKERFSAEFPKEGPSILRIQQVVRGDSAAYFCASSPGPGLTGELFFGEGSRLTVL.